This T cell receptor (beta chain) was found in a study of molecular identifiers for immune sequencing clone quantification. Study-level results: Effector cells kept over 97% of their molecules in clones above 20 RNA copies, while naive cells kept under 1% there.

The use of previously described methods and listed TCR primers produced the bulk TCR libraries. TCRdb reprocessed the PCR reads with MiXCR, giving one entry per CDR3 protein. The table shows 88,000 or so distinct CDR3 sequences, with under 25% occurring only once. Trimming shortened V by 3 bases and J by 0 bases, and 11 bases separated the two germline ends. The CDR3 extends over 15 amino acids. This clonotype was recorded a few times. The antigen is not known. Every naive CD8 library was made from between roughly 18,000 and 1,100,000 sorted cells with 10%, 30% or 50% RNA. This chain links TRBV12-3 or TRBV12-4 with TRBJ1-1; D gene ambiguous. The sequenced material came from naive CD8+ T cells from blood, with Jurkat cell RNA spiked in. Stated subset: FACS-sorted CD8+CD4-CCR7+CD45RA+ naive T cells. This clonotype originated in a human donor in good health. Some libraries in this study had Jurkat cell RNA spiked in. CDR3 sequence reads: CASSFFLGMNTEAFF. DNA of the CDR3: TGTGCCAGCAGTTTCTTCCTGGGCATGAACACTGAAGCTTTCTTT.